Here is one T cell receptor (beta chain) with its context. These data come from a study of blood T cells in healthy people across ages. Using a J-beta primer mix together with a sample-barcoded 5' primer, a second PCR was run for roughly 7 to 11 cycles. Each cDNA molecule was tagged by a template-switch adaptor with 12 random nucleotides. TCRdb used MiXCR to reprocess the 5' RACE reads, holding one entry per CDR3 protein. The sample holds 700,000 to 950,000 distinct CDR3 sequences, 40% to 45% seen once. Germline assignment: CDR1 MNHEY and CDR2 SVGAGI. After removal of 4 bases from V and 3 bases from J, the junction contained 7 bases not matched to a gene. The CDR3 is 15 residues long.

The chain employs TRBV6-5 and TRBJ1-2; 8 bases line up with TRBD1. This TCR came from an older woman in good health. The material sequenced was blood. This CDR3 is CASSCNGQGHYGYTF. Written as DNA, the CDR3 is TGTGCCAGCAGTTGCAACGGACAGGGACACTATGGCTACACCTTC.